A single sample gave rise to the 10 T cell receptor beta chains below, sequenced in a study of blood T cell repertoires in COVID-19. Clones were sequenced by immunoSEQ multiplex PCR, and TCRdb holds only the in-frame ones, with some missing. This table has 300,000 to 400,000 clones, 88% appearing once. The sequenced material came from peripheral blood. All receptors come from a woman in her 70s with COVID-19, enrolled during active disease.

This chain connects TRBV7-3 to TRBJ1-1; 9 bases agree with TRBD1. The ends lost 4 bases at V and 11 bases at J; junction bases unmatched: 2. CDR3 size: 11 residues. Germline V gene sequence: CDR1 SGHTA, CDR2 FQGTGA. The CDR3 sequence is CASSSGQGAFF. The CDR3 DNA follows: TGTGCCAGCAGCTCCGGACAGGGGGCTTTCTTT. Combining the CDR3 with reference TRBV7-3 and TRBJ1-1 gives the whole variable domain GAGVSQTPSNKVTEKGKYVELRCDPISGHTALYWYRQSLGQGPEFLIYFQGTGAADDSGLPNDRFFAVRPEGSVSTLKIQRTERGDSAVYLCASSSGQGAFFGQGTRLTVV.

This chain connects TRBV30 to TRBJ2-7, with D possibly being TRBD2 (6 bases). The length of the CDR3 is 14 residues. CDR1 and CDR2 (germline): GTSNPN, SVGIG (reference sequence). Trimming took off 0 bases at V and 2 bases at J, with 11 bases between the two ends. CDR3 protein: CAWSVRGLTYEQYF. CDR3 DNA: TGTGCCTGGAGTGTACGGGGACTCACCTACGAGCAGTACTTC.

V and J are TRBV18 and TRBJ1-5; tentative D call: TRBD1 (5 bases). The germline V and J ends were trimmed by 1 base and 3 bases, with 7 bases remaining between them. Looked up from germline, CDR1 is KGHSH and CDR2 is LQKENI. CDR3 length equals 14 residues. This chain's CDR3 is CASSPQGPNQPQHF. The CDR3, as DNA: TGTGCCAGCTCACCACAGGGGCCCAATCAGCCCCAGCATTTT.

V and J are TRBV29-1 and TRBJ1-2; no clear D gene. Between the trimmed V and J ends, which lost 1 base and 4 bases, there was a span of 13 bases. This CDR3 region has 14 residues. Per germline, CDR1 SQVTM and CDR2 ANQGSEA. In DNA, the CDR3 is TGCAGCGTTGAAGTAGTCCCCGCGGCCTATGGCTACACCTTC. It yields the protein CSVEVVPAAYGYTF.

V and J are TRBV2 and TRBJ2-2; perhaps TRBD2 as D (6 bases). Trimming left V 7 bases short and J 2 bases short, with 11 bases between. The V gene's germline CDR1 is SNHLY and CDR2 FYNNEI. This CDR3 is built from 14 residues. The CDR3 protein is CASTRGLNTGELFF. The CDR3 nucleotides are TGTGCCAGCACGCGGGGCTTAAACACCGGGGAGCTGTTTTTT.

The V gene is TRBV29-1, the J gene TRBJ1-2; no clear D gene. The CDR3 totals 8 residues. Trimming left V 7 bases short and J 8 bases short, with 5 bases between. CDR1 is SQVTM, CDR2 ANQGSEA, per germline. CDR3 sequence reads: CSAGGYTF. DNA of the CDR3: TGCAGCGCCGGGGGCTACACCTTC.

This chain uses TRBV29-1 with TRBJ2-3; 8 bases align to TRBD2. Germline V gene data show CDR1 as SQVTM and CDR2 as ANQGSEA. After removal of 5 bases from V and 3 bases from J, the junction contained 10 bases not matched to a gene. The CDR3 sequence is 15 residues long. CDR3 sequence reads: CSVSGLGGGTDTQYF. The CDR3 DNA reads as TGCAGCGTTTCCGGACTCGGCGGGGGGACAGATACGCAGTATTTT.

The chain employs TRBV7-9 and TRBJ1-3; 8 nucleotides line up with TRBD1. CDR1 and CDR2 (germline): SEHNR, FQNEAQ (reference sequence). After removal of 8 bases from V and 2 bases from J, the junction contained 2 bases not matched to a gene. The CDR3 is 13 amino acids. The CDR3 nucleotides read TGTGCCAGCGGACAGGGCACTGGAAACACCATATATTTT. Its translation: CASGQGTGNTIYF.

The genes are TRBV7-2 and TRBJ1-1; 7 nucleotides line up with TRBD1. The germline CDR1 and CDR2 sequences are SGHTA and FQGNSA. The CDR3 totals 13 residues. J was trimmed by 6 bases and V by 4 bases; bases with no gene match: 5. The CDR3 reads CASSSQTGAEAFF. CDR3 sequence (DNA): TGTGCCAGCAGCTCCCAAACAGGGGCTGAAGCTTTCTTT.

This clone was counted a single time. This sequence joins TRBV9 and TRBJ1-1, with TRBD1 as a possible D gene (5 bases). The CDR3 has 15 amino acids. Trimming cost V 4 bases and J 0 bases, with 13 bases left between them. From germline, CDR1 is SGDLS and CDR2 YYNGEE. Here the CDR3 DNA reads TGTGCCAGCAGCACTTGGGGGGAAATGAACACTGAAGCTTTCTTT. Translation: CASSTWGEMNTEAFF.